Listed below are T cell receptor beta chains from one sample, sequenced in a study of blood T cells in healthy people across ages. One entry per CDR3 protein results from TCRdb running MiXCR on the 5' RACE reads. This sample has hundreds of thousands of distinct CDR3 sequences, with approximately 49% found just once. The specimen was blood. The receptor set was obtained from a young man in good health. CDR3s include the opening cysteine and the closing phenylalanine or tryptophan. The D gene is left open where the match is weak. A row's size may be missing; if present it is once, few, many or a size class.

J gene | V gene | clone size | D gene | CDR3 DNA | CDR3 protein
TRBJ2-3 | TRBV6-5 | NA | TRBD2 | TGTGCCAGCAGTGGCCCTAGCGGAGATACGCAGTATTTT | CASSGPSGDTQYF
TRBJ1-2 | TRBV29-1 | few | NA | TGCAGCGTTCTGGAGGGGAACTATGGCTACACCTTC | CSVLEGNYGYTF
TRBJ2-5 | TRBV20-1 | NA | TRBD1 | TGCAGTGCTAGTAAGACAGGGGCCTACCAAGAGACCCAGTACTTC | CSASKTGAYQETQYF
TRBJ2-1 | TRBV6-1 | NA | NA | TGTGCCGGCAGTGCCCAGGGGCTCTCCTACAATGAGCAGTTCTTC | CAGSAQGLSYNEQFF
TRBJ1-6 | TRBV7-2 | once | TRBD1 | TGTGCCAGCAGCTTAACGATCCGGGACAGTATCACTAATTCACCCCTCCACTTT | CASSLTIRDSITNSPLHF
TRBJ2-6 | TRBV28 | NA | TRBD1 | TGTGCCAGCAAGCCGGGACAGGGGGCAAAAGGGGCCAACGTCCTGACTTTC | CASKPGQGAKGANVLTF
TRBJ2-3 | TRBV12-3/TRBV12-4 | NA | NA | TGTGCCAGCAGCCCCGGCGGCCGGGGCGCGGCGGATACGCAGTATTTT | CASSPGGRGAADTQYF
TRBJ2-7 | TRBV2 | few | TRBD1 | TGTGCCGTCATGAGGGACAGGGCCGAGCAGTACTTC | CAVMRDRAEQYF
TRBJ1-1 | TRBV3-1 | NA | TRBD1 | TGTGCCAGCAGCCAGAGGACAGGGGCTCGGGCTGAAGCTTTCTTT | CASSQRTGARAEAFF
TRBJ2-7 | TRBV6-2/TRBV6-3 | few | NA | TGTGCCAGCACTAAAGCGGACGGAGCATCCTACGAGCAGTACTTC | CASTKADGASYEQYF
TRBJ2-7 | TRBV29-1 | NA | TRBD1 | TGCAGCGTAAGGAGGGGGACAGGGGCCCACGAGCAGTACTTC | CSVRRGTGAHEQYF
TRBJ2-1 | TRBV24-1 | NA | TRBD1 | TGTGCCACCAGTGGCCCCCTTGGGCCAGGGGGCGCCCACAATGAGCAGTTCTTC | CATSGPLGPGGAHNEQFF
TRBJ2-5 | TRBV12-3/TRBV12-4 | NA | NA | TGTGCCAGCAGTAACGGAGCTGGGGAGACCCAGTACTTC | CASSNGAGETQYF
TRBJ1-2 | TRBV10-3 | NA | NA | TGTGCCATCAGTGAGTCGAAGCAGGGGCCCGGCTACACCTTC | CAISESKQGPGYTF
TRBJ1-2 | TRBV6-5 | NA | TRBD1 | TGTGCCAGCAGCAAGGACAGGGGCTATGGCTACACCTTC | CASSKDRGYGYTF
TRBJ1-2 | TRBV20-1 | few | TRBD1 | TGCAGTGCAAGACAGGGGGCTGGCTACACCTTC | CSARQGAGYTF
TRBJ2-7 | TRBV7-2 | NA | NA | TGTGCCAGCAGCTTCCCCGCCTTAGGTAGCTACGAGCAGTACTTC | CASSFPALGSYEQYF
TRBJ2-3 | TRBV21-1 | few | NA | TGTGCCAGCACCCCACTGACTAGCGGGGGGGATTGGGTAAGAGATACGCAGTATTTT | CASTPLTSGGDWVRDTQYF
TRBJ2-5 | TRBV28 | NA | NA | TGTGCCAGCAGGAACAGATTCCTTGTGGAGACCCAGTACTTC | CASRNRFLVETQYF
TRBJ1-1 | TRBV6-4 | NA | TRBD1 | TGTGCCAGCAGTGCTAACAGGGGGAACACTGAAGCTTTCTTT | CASSANRGNTEAFF
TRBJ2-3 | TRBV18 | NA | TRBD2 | TGTGCCAGCTCACCACCGGCACGGGGGGAGACGAACACGCAGTATTTT | CASSPPARGETNTQYF
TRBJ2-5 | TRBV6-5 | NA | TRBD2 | TGTGCCAGCAGTTACTTCGTCCTAGCGGGGGATCCCAGCAATGAGCAGTACTTC | CASSYFVLAGDPSNEQYF
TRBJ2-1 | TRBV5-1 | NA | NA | TGCGCCAGCAGCTTGGAGGGGCGGGGAGGTTACAATGAGCAGTTCTTC | CASSLEGRGGYNEQFF
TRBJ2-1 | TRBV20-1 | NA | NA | TGCAGTGCTAGAGATGTGTCCGGACCAGGACCTCTTGAGCAGTTCTTC | CSARDVSGPGPLEQFF
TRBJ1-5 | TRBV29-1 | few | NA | TGCAGCGTTCTGGGATCGAACAATCAGCCCCAGCATTTT | CSVLGSNNQPQHF
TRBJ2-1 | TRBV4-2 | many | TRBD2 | TGTGCCAGCAGCCAAGGGACTAGCTCCTACAATGAGCAGTTCTTC | CASSQGTSSYNEQFF
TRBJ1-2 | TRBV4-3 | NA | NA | TGCGCCAGCAGCCAAGATCGGAGCGGAACTTCTAACTATGGCTACACCTTC | CASSQDRSGTSNYGYTF
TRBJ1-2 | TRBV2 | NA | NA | TGTGCCAGCAGCCCATCACGGCGCGGCTACACCTTC | CASSPSRRGYTF
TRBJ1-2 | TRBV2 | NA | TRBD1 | TGTGCCAGGCGCCAAGGGACCGGGACAGGGGGCTATGGCTACACCTTC | CARRQGTGTGGYGYTF
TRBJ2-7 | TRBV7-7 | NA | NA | TGTGCTAGCAGCTTAGAACAGGGACCCTCCTACGAGCAGTACTTC | CASSLEQGPSYEQYF
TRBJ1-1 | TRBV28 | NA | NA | TGTGCCAGCTTGAAAGGGGGAAACACTGAAGCTTTCTTT | CASLKGGNTEAFF
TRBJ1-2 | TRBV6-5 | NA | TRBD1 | TGTGCCAGCACCCGCGGGACAGGGGTCTATGGCTACACCTTC | CASTRGTGVYGYTF
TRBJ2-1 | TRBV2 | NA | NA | TGTGCCAACCTCGTCGGCCAGCCCTACAATGAGCAGTTCTTC | CANLVGQPYNEQFF
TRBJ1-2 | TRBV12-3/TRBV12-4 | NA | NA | TGTGCCAGCAGTATCAGGGCAAGGGCCTATGGCTACACCTTC | CASSIRARAYGYTF
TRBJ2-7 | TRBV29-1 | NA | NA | TGCAACGTTGGGAGTGAAACAACCTACGAGCAGTACTTC | CNVGSETTYEQYF
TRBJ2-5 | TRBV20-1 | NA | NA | TGCAGTGCTAGGGAGGACCCCACGAGGGAGACCCAGTACTTC | CSAREDPTRETQYF
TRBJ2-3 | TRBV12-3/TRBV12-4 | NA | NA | TGTGCCAGCAGTTTAGTACGTCACACAGATACGCAGTATTTT | CASSLVRHTDTQYF
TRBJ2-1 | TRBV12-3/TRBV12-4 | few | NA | TGTGCCAGCAGTTATGGAGGAGGGAACAATGAGCAGTTCTTC | CASSYGGGNNEQFF
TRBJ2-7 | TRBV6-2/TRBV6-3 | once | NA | TGTGCCAGCAGTTCGGTTCAGGGGAACTTATACTCCGCCGAGCAGTACTTC | CASSSVQGNLYSAEQYF
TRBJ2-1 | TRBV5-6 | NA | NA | TGTGCCAGCAGCTTTTCCGCGAATGAGCAGTTCTTC | CASSFSANEQFF
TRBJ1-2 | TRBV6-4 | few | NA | TGTGCCACCTCCCCGGACAGCCAGAGTAACTATGGCTACACCTTC | CATSPDSQSNYGYTF
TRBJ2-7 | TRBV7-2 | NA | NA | TGTGCCAGCAGCTTAGCTACGGGGCCCTCCTACGAGCAGTACTTC | CASSLATGPSYEQYF
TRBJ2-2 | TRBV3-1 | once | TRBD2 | TGTGCCAGCAGCCTGAAAGCGGGGCCCGGGGAGCTGTTTTTT | CASSLKAGPGELFF
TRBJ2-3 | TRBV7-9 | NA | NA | TGTGCCAGCAGCTTAGGGGAACAGGTGTTGGCTAGCACAGATACGCAGTATTTT | CASSLGEQVLASTDTQYF
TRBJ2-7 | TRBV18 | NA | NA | TGTGCCAGCTCACCACAGGGGACCCTCTTCGAGCAGTACTTC | CASSPQGTLFEQYF
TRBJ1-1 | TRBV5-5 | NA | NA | TGTGCCAGCAGCCCCCCGCAGACTGAAGCTTTCTTT | CASSPPQTEAFF
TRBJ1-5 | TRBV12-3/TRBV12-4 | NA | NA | TGTGCCAGCAGTTTAGGGTCCGGCAGGCCCCAGCATTTT | CASSLGSGRPQHF
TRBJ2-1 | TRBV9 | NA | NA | TGTGCCAGCAGCGTAGTCAAGGGGAATGAGCAGTTCTTC | CASSVVKGNEQFF